This T cell receptor beta chain was identified in a study of T cells in Graves' hyperthyroidism and ophthalmopathy (dated by TCRdb to about 2019). About the study as a whole: Peripheral blood was sampled at the time of initial diagnosis, prior to any treatment. To identify TCR V-J signatures that set the groups apart, the researchers used a discovery cohort of more than 95 patients, made up of under 45 with Graves' ophthalmopathy and some 60 with stable Graves' hyperthyroidism. Whether ophthalmopathy could be predicted prospectively was tested in an independent validation cohort made up of under 20 hyperthyroidism patients plus 17 patients who later progressed to ophthalmopathy. The 80 to 100 discovery patients were randomly divided into training and test sets at a 7:3 ratio. In addition, the study compared T-cell repertoires in thyroid tissue and in blood from over 5 Graves' hyperthyroidism patients. After sampling, hyperthyroidism patients received methimazole starting at 30 mg daily, and ophthalmopathy patients received high-dose intravenous methylprednisolone. According to the paper, TCR Vbeta CDR3 sequencing was carried out on about 140 peripheral blood samples, which came from about 45 ophthalmopathy, approximately 78 hyperthyroidism and approximately 17 progressor patients.

From the cysteine through the phenylalanine, the CDR3 covers 11 amino acids. Solely the CDR3 DNA is kept, with 33 bases framed from the first base. In the germline V gene (reference sequence), CDR1 corresponds to PRHDT and CDR2 to FYEKMQ. V lost 7 bases and J lost 10 bases; the stretch between them is 13 bases long. Stable Graves' hyperthyroidism was defined as no progression to ophthalmopathy during 18 months of follow-up. The hyperthyroidism patients were between 18 and 65 years old and newly diagnosed, with a disease duration of less than 2 months. Any patient with an uncontrolled infection, another autoimmune disease, pregnancy or lactation was excluded. Diagnoses relied on clinical symptoms, serum thyroxine and TRAb, thyroid ultrasound and orbital computed tomography. PBMCs were separated from approximately 10 ml of fresh peripheral blood using Ficoll-Paque density gradient centrifugation. Total RNA was extracted using Trizol reagent, and RNA quality was assessed on an Agilent 2100 Bioanalyzer.

The TCR beta CDR3 regions were amplified from RNA transcripts. A first-round RT-PCR of the TCR CDR3 used the HTBI primer set with the Qiagen OneStep RT-PCR kit. Libraries were constructed in a second round of multiplex PCR, after which size selection and purification were performed. Paired-end sequencing of the libraries was performed with 100 bp reads on an Illumina HiSeq2000. From the authors' description of their analysis: SOAPnuke was used to process the raw data, removing reads that contained adapters or uncalled bases, had a mean Phred below 15, or lacked an exact match to the constant primer or identifier. COPE v1.2.5 was used to merge the high-quality paired reads, and each unique nucleotide sequence was defined as a clonotype. Clonotypes were aligned to IMGT TRBV, TRBD and TRBJ reference segments using MiTCR v1.1. Only V-J combinations with frequency above 0.0001, covering 99% to 99.2% of repertoires, were analysed. The TCS score was defined as F50 (clonal expansion) divided by E x V (chaos), with BLOSUM62-based TCRdist calculated between CDR3 peptides within each V-J. Welch's t-statistics and random forest reduced 500 to 650 V-J features to 10 to 15, which were used in a naive Bayes classifier (R e1071). TCRdb reworked the public reads: Q25 trimming with fastp, MiXCR clone assembly, productive beta chains retained. Identical CDR3 proteins give one entry, which carries the most common genes and DNA. TCRdb's processing, not the authors' own work, is the source of the V and J calls. The sample table lists about 96,000 distinct CDR3 sequences, roughly 56% of them with a count of one. The ten most abundant clones make up around 30% of the sample.

In the case of this clonotype: Its antigen target is currently unknown. No base quality values were provided; no much bigger clone lies one nucleotide off.

On the study overall, not on this receptor specifically: Most expanded thyroid clonotypes (frequency above 0.001) were also detected in blood, a finding suggesting that blood repertoires may reflect thyroid immune responses. During validation, the model predicted progression to ophthalmopathy a median of about 6.5 months ahead of onset, with roughly 65% sensitivity and less than 85% specificity. A 13 V-J signature model separated ophthalmopathy from stable hyperthyroidism, with roughly 88% sensitivity and approximately 81% specificity in cross-validation and 80%/75% in testing. Sample size was not statistically predetermined, and investigators were not blinded to group allocation.

Sequencing input: blood. The chain is encoded by TRBV13 joined to TRBJ1-2, and the D gene may be TRBD1, 5 bases matching. The receptor's source is a woman in her forties with Graves' hyperthyroidism. Here the CDR3 is given as CASTEEGDYTF. The DNA sequence is as follows: TGTGCCAGCACTGAAGAAGGGGACTACACCTTC.